A single sample is the source of the 17 T cell receptor beta chains below, sequenced in a study of blood T cell repertoires in COVID-19. Produced via immunoSEQ multiplex PCR; TCRdb's table is partial and in-frame only. The sample shows 410,000 or so clones, about nine tenths of them seen only once. The sequenced material came from peripheral blood. Source of these receptors: a woman in her twenties or thirties with active or convalescent COVID-19.

V and J are TRBV7-8 and TRBJ2-7; TRBD2 aligns across 7 bases. The CDR3 consists of 14 residues. Germline assignment: CDR1 SGHVS and CDR2 FQNEAQ. J lost 4 bases, V lost 0 bases, and 3 bases had no gene match. CDR3 DNA sequence: TGTGCCAGCAGCTTAGCGGCTAGCGGTTACGAGCAGTACTTC. Amino acid sequence: CASSLAASGYEQYF.

The chain combines TRBV11-3 with TRBJ1-1; D possibly corresponds to TRBD1 (5 bases). The CDR3 extends over 13 amino acids. Germline V gene lookup returns CDR1 SGHNT and CDR2 YENEEA. Trimming pared 5 bases from V and 3 bases from J, leaving 10 bases between. The CDR3 reads CASSRIGDTEAFF. As DNA, the CDR3 is TGTGCCAGCAGCCGAATAGGGGACACTGAAGCTTTCTTT.

This clone is a singleton in its sample. The CDR3 here is CSVGPPGGRGTEAFF. The CDR3 DNA reads TGCAGCGTTGGTCCTCCAGGTGGGAGAGGAACTGAAGCTTTCTTT. The chain employs TRBV29-1 and TRBJ1-1; D ambiguous. The CDR3 is made up of 15 amino acids. Trimming took off 4 bases at V and 5 bases at J, with 20 bases between the two ends. Germline V gene lookup returns CDR1 SQVTM and CDR2 ANQGSEA.

The chain employs TRBV6-5 and TRBJ2-2, with D maybe TRBD2 (6 bases). This CDR3 is built from 13 residues. CDR1 is MNHEY, CDR2 SVGAGI, per germline. Trimming removed 8 bases at V and 3 bases at J, with 10 bases between. The CDR3 is CASRPSDTGELFF. The CDR3, as DNA: TGTGCCAGCCGCCCTAGCGACACCGGGGAGCTGTTTTTT.

This clone was picked up one time. The V and J genes are TRBV7-6 and TRBJ1-2; TRBD1 matches 7 bases. V was clipped by 2 bases and J by 3 bases; unmatched bases: 9. This CDR3 has 16 amino acids. CDR1 is SGHVS and CDR2 is FNYEAQ in the germline V gene. CDR3 loop: CASSLQQGLGDYGYTF. CDR3 DNA: TGTGCCAGCAGCTTACAACAGGGGCTCGGAGACTATGGCTACACCTTC.

This clone has just one count. The rearrangement uses TRBV7-8 and TRBJ2-2; 16 bases match TRBD2. The CDR3 runs to 17 residues. The junction had 5 bases not matched to a gene; V was cut back by 6 bases and J by 4 bases. Germline values: CDR1 SGHVS, CDR2 FQNEAQ. This chain's CDR3 is CASSKGLAGGPTGELFF. In nucleotides, the CDR3 is TGTGCCAGCAGTAAGGGACTAGCGGGAGGGCCCACCGGGGAGCTGTTTTTT.

V and J are TRBV19 and TRBJ1-2; 9 bases map to TRBD1. CDR3 length: 14 amino acids. V lost 4 bases, J lost 8 bases, and 8 bases stayed unmatched. Per germline, CDR1 LNHDA and CDR2 SQIVND (reference sequence). Here the CDR3 reads CASSTRTGEVGYTF. The CDR3 nucleotides are TGTGCCAGTAGTACCCGGACAGGGGAGGTCGGCTACACCTTC.

This clone was counted only a few times. This rearrangement joins TRBV5-6 to TRBJ2-1; D possibly corresponds to TRBD1 (6 bases). CDR1 and CDR2 (germline): SGHDT, YYEEEE. The CDR3 extends over 16 amino acids. V lost 5 bases, J lost 4 bases, and 19 bases lay in between. The CDR3 region has the DNA TGTGCCAGCAGAGCTTGGGGGCAGGAGTTATACAATGAGCAGTTCTTC. It codes for CASRAWGQELYNEQFF.

The V and J genes are TRBV6-1 and TRBJ2-2; 7 nucleotides match TRBD1. The trim removed 3 bases at V and 6 bases at J, leaving 4 bases unmatched. The CDR3 contains 14 residues. Germline lookup yields CDR1 MNHNS and CDR2 SASEGT. The CDR3 DNA sequence: TGTGCCAGCAGTGATGTCCAGGGGGCCGGGGAGCTGTTTTTT. Amino acid sequence: CASSDVQGAGELFF.

The DNA of the CDR3 is TGTGCCAGCAGCCCTGCGTTCGGGGTACCCTACGAGCAGTACTTC. Translation: CASSPAFGVPYEQYF. The chain recombines TRBV5-8 with TRBJ2-7; the D gene is possibly TRBD2 (5 bases). Per the germline V gene, CDR1 is SGHTS and CDR2 is YDEGEE. Trimming left V 4 bases short and J 2 bases short, with 16 bases between. The CDR3 is 15 residues long.

The rearrangement links TRBV4-2 to TRBJ2-7; D is possibly TRBD2 (6 bases). The CDR3 is 16 amino acids. The V and J ends lost 4 bases and 3 bases respectively, with 19 bases between them. Germline assignment: CDR1 LGHNA and CDR2 YNFKEQ. This CDR3 reads CASSPSRWWGDYEQYF. The CDR3 DNA is TGTGCCAGCAGCCCCTCCCGGTGGTGGGGGGACTACGAGCAGTACTTC.

The chain employs TRBV10-2 and TRBJ2-2; D is unresolved. The CDR3 covers 12 residues. Germline lookup yields CDR1 WSHSY and CDR2 SAAADI. V was pared by 6 bases and J by 6 bases, with 8 bases between. The CDR3 nucleotides are TGCGCCAGCAGCGGAGACGCCGGGGAGCTGTTTTTT. This gives the protein CASSGDAGELFF.

In nucleotides, the CDR3 is TGCGCCAGCAGTGCCGGGACAGGGGAAGATGGCTACACCTTC. Protein sequence: CASSAGTGEDGYTF. The genes are TRBV5-1 and TRBJ1-2, with 10 nucleotides matching TRBD1. Trimming cost V 5 bases and J 6 bases; bases outside gene matches: 7. Germline lookup yields CDR1 SGHRS and CDR2 YFSETQ. The CDR3 sequence is 14 residues long.

The chain joins TRBV6-1 to TRBJ2-5; D uncertain. Trimming took off 0 bases at V and 5 bases at J, with 13 bases between the two ends. CDR3 length: 15 amino acids. Germline V CDR1 and CDR2: MNHNS, SASEGT. The CDR3 nucleotides are TGTGCCAGCAGTGAAGCGGTTTCCCCTCGGGAGACCCAGTACTTC. It specifies CASSEAVSPRETQYF.

This chain uses TRBV6-5 with TRBJ2-5; a weak D match, TRBD2 (6 bases). CDR1 is MNHEY, CDR2 SVGAGI, per germline. This CDR3 contains 16 residues. Between the trimmed V and J ends, which lost 0 bases and 4 bases, there was a span of 15 bases. The CDR3 DNA is TGTGCCAGCAGTTACTCGATCCAGGGACTTCGAGAGACCCAGTACTTC. Translating gives CASSYSIQGLRETQYF.

This chain uses TRBV12-3 or TRBV12-4 with TRBJ1-2, with unresolved D. V lost 1 base and J lost 8, with 5 bases in between. The CDR3 totals 11 residues. CDR3 amino acids: CASSLGEGYTF. As DNA, the CDR3 is TGTGCCAGCAGTTTAGGTGAGGGCTACACCTTC.

The chain has TRBV6-1 and TRBJ2-1; TRBD2 aligns across 13 bases. CDR3 size: 16 residues. J gave up 8 bases and V 0 bases, and 4 bases lay outside the gene matches. The germline V gene encodes CDR1 MNHNS and CDR2 SASEGT. CDR3 region: CASSEALAGGPDEQFF. CDR3 nucleotide sequence: TGTGCCAGCAGTGAAGCACTAGCGGGGGGGCCGGATGAGCAGTTCTTC.